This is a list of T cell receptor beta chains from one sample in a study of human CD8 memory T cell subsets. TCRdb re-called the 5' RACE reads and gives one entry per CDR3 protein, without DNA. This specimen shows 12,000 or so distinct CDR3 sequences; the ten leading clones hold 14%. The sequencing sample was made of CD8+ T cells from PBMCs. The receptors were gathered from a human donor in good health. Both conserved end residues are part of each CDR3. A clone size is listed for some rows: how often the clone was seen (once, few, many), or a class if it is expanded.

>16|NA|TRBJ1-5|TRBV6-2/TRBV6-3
CASSYSSALSNQPQHF
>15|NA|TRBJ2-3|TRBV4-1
CASSQEGVSTDTQYF
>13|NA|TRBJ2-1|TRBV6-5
CASSYSQVFEQFF
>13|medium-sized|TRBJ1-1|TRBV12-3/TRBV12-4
CASSFGPGTEAFF
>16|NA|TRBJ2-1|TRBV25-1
CASSDTGTSGDNEQFF
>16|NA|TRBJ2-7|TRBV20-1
CSARLENWDLTREQYF
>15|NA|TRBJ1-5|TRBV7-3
CASSLDRDRNQPQHF
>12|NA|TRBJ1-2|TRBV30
CAWKGLNYGYTF
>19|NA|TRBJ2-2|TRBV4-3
CASSQDYMGAGQSTGELFF
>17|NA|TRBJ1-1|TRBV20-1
CSARDFPGKSMNTEAFF
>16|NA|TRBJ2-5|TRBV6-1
CASSEFVGANQETQYF
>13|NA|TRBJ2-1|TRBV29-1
CSVEGGTYNEQFF
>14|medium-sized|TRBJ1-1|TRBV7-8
CASSLDRGLTEAFF
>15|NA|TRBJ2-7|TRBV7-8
CASSFGTTSSYEQYF
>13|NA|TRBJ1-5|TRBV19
CASSITLGQPQHF
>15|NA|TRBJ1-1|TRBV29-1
CSVEDLGARGTEAFF
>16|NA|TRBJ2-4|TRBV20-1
CSARGGLTGTKNIQYF
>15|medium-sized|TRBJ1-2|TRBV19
CASRRGADTSYGYTF
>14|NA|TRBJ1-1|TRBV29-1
CSVLAGGRDTEAFF
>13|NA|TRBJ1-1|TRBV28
CASARGSDTEAFF
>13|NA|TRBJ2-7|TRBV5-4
CASSMDRGYEQYF
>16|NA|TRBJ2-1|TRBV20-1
CSASASGGARYNEQFF
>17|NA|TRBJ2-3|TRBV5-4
CASSSAFEAGGSDTQYF
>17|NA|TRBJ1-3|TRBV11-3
CASSLPSGASPGNTIYF
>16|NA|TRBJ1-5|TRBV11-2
CASSAAGAVGNQPQHF
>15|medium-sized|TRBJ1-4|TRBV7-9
CASSERQGTNEKLFF
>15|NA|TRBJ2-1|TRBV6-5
CASSFDRQGVNEQFF
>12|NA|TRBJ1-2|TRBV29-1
CSVDREFYGYTF
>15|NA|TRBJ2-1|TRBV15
CATSNRTSGGNEQFF
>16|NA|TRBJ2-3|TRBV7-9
CASSSSGRAAYDTQYF
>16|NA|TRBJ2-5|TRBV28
CASSLTSGRGQETQYF
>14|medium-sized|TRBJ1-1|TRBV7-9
CASSLAGTGTEAFF
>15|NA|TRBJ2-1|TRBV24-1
CATSDSEDSYNEQFF
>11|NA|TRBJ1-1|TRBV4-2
CASSQGVGAFF
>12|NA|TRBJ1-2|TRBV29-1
CSVEGTTYGYTF
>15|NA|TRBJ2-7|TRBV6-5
CASRQTGTGDYEQYF
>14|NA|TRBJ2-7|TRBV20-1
CSARDRDSGGEQYF
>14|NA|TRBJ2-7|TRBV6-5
CASSYMRGYYEQYF
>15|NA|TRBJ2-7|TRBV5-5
CASSLGDGLSYEQYF
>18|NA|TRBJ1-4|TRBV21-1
CASSKAGGRDPTNEKLFF
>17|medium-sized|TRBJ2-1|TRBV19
CASSIGADRDSYNEQFF
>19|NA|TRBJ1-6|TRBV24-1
CATSEPSRVRIEGNSPLHF
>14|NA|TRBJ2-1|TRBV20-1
CSASDLLLYNEQFF
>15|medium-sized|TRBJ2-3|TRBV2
CASSDSSGGTDTQYF
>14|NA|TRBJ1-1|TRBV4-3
CASSQEGGGAEAFF
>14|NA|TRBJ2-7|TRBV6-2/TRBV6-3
CASGGAGSSYEQYF
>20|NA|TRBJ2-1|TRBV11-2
CASSSPGLAGGLSSYNEQFF
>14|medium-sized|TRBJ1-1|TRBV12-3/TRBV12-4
CASSLSASNTEAFF
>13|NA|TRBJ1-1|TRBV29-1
CSCWGGSDIEAFF
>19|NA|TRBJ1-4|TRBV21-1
CASSKEKGQGTGDNEKLFF
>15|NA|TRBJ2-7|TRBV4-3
CASSQDWSGGYEQYF
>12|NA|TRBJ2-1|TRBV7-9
CASSSQGNEQFF
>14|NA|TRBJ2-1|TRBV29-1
CSVVPLRAWPSQFF
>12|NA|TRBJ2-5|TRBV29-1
CSVAGLQETQYF
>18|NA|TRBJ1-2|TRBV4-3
CASSQDRTGGDGIYGYTF
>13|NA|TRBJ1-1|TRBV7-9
CASSLPGGSEAFF
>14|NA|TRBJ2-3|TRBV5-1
CASSPGTDRDTQYF